This entry is about one TCR beta chain. Its antigen is still unknown. Germline CDR1 DFQATT, CDR2 SNEGSKA (reference sequence). Trimming removed 0 bases at V and 7 bases at J, with 6 bases between. The CDR3 contains 12 residues. Breast cancer patients provided tissue from their axillary draining lymph nodes. The source of the sample is a study of breast tumors, draining lymph nodes, adjacent tissues. Study findings and constraints: Tumors had less TCR diversity than lymph nodes, more than nontumor tissue.

TCRdb analysed the multiplex PCR reads with MiXCR anew, one entry per CDR3 protein. The repertoire holds some 170,000 distinct CDR3 sequences, with roughly a third as singletons. The specimen sequenced was axillary lymph node tissue. The V call is TRBV20-1, the J call TRBJ2-2; D is perhaps TRBD2 (5 bases). The sequence derives from a female donor with breast cancer. Some clones in this sample may be carry-over from other donors' samples. CDR3 region: CSARETSGELFF. In DNA form, the CDR3 reads TGCAGTGCTAGAGAAACTAGCGGGGAGCTGTTTTTT.